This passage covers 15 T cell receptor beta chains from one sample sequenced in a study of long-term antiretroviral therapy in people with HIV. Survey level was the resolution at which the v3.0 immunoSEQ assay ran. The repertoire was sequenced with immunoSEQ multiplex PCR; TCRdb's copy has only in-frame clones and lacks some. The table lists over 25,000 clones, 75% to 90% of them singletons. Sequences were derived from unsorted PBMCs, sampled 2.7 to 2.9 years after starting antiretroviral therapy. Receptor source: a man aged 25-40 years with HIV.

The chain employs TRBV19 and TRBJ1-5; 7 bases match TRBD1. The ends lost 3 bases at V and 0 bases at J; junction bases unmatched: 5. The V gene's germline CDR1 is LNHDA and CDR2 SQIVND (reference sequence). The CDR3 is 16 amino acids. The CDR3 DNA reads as TGTGCCAGTAGTATTCCAGGGGGAGGTAGCAATCAGCCCCAGCATTTT. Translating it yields CASSIPGGGSNQPQHF.

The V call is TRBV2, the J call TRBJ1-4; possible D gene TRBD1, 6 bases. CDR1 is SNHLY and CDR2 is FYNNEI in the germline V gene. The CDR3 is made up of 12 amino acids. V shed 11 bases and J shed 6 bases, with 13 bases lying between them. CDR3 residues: CAGRNRDEKLFF. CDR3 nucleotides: TGTGCCGGAAGAAACAGGGATGAAAAACTGTTTTTT.

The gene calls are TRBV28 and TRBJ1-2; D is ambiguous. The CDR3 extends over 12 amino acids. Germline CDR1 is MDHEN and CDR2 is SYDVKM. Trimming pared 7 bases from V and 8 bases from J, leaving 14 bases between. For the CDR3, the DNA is TGTGCCAGCACGGGTTTTTCGGGGGGCTACACCTTC. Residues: CASTGFSGGYTF.

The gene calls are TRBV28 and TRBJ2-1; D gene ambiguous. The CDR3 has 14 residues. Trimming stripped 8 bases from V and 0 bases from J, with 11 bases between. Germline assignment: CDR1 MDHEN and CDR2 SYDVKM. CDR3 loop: CASAPPNSYNEQFF. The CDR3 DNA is TGTGCCAGCGCCCCCCCCAACTCCTACAATGAGCAGTTCTTC.

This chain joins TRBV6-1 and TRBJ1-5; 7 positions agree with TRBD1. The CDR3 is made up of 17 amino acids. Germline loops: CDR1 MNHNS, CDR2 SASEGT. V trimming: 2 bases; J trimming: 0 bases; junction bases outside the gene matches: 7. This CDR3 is CASSEKPGQYSNQPQHF. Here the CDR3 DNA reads TGTGCCAGCAGTGAAAAACCGGGACAGTATAGCAATCAGCCCCAGCATTTT.

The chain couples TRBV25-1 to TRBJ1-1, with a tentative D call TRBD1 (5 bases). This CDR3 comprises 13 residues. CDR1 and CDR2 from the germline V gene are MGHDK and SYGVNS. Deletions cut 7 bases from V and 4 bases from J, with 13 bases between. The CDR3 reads CASMAGGFTEAFF. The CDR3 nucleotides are TGTGCCAGCATGGCCGGGGGTTTCACTGAAGCTTTCTTT.

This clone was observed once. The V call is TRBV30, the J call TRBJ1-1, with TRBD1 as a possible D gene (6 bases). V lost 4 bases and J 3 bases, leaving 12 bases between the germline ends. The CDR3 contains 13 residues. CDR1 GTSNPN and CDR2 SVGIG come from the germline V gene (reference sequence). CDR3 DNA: TGTGCCTGGAAATTTAACAGGGACACTGAAGCTTTCTTT. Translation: CAWKFNRDTEAFF.

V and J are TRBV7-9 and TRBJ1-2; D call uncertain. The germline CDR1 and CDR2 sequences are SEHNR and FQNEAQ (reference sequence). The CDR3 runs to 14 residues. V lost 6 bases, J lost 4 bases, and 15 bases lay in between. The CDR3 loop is CASSPPRRSYGYTF. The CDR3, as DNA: TGTGCCAGCAGTCCACCACGGAGGAGCTATGGCTACACCTTC.

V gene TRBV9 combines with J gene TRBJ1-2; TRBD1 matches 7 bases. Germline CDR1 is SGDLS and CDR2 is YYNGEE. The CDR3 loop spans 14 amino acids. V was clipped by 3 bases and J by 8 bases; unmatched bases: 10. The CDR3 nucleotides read TGTGCCAGCAGCGCCGGGGGGACAGCGAGGGGCTACACCTTC. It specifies CASSAGGTARGYTF.

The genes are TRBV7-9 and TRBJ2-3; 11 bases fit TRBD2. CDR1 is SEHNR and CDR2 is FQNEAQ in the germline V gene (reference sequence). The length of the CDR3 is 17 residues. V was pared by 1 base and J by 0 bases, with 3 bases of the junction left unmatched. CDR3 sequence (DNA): TGTGCCAGCAGCTTAGGCAGGACTAGCGGGAGCACAGATACGCAGTATTTT. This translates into CASSLGRTSGSTDTQYF.

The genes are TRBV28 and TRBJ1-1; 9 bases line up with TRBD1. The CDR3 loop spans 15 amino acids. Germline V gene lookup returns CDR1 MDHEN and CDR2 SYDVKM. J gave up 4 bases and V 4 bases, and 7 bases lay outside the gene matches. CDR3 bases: TGTGCCAGCAGTTCATTGACAGGGGGGGCCACTGAAGCTTTCTTT. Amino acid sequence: CASSSLTGGATEAFF. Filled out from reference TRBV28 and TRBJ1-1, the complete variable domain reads DVKVTQSSRYLVKRTGEKVFLECVQDMDHENMFWYRQDPGLGLRLIYFSYDVKMKEKGDIPEGYSVSREKKERFSLILESASTNQTSMYLCASSSLTGGATEAFFGQGTRLTVV.

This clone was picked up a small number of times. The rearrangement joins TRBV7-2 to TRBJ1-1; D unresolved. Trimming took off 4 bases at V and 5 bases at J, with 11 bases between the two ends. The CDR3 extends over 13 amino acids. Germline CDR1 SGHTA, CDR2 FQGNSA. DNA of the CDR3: TGTGCCAGCAGCTACTTTCCGAGTACTGAAGCTTTCTTT. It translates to CASSYFPSTEAFF.

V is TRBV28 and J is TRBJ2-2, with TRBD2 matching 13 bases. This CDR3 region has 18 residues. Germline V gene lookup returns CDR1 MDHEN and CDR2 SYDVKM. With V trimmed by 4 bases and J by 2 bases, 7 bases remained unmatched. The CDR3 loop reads CASSSPRLAGGNTGELFF. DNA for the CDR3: TGTGCCAGCAGTTCACCTCGACTAGCGGGAGGCAACACCGGGGAGCTGTTTTTT.

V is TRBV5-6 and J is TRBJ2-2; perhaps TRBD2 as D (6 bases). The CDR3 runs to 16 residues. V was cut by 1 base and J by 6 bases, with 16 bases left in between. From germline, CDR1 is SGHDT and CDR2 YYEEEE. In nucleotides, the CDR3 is TGTGCCAGCAGCTTGTATGCGGGAAAGAGCCCCGGGGAGCTGTTTTTT. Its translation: CASSLYAGKSPGELFF.

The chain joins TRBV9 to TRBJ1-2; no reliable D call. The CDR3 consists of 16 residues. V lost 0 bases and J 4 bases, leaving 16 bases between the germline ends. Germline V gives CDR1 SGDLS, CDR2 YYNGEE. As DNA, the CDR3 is TGTGCCAGCAGCGTAGCTACGGCAGCGAGCAGCTATGGCTACACCTTC. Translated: CASSVATAASSYGYTF.